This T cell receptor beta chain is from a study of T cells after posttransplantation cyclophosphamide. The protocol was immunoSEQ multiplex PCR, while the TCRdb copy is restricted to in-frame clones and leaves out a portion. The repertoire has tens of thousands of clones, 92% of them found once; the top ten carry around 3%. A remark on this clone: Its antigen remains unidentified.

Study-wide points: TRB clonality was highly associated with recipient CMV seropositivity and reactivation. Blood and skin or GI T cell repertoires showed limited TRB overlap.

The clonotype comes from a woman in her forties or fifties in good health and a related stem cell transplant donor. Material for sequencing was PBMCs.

CDR3 nucleotide sequence: TGTGCCAGCAGTTCCGGTGACAGGGGTAGCAATCAGCCCCAGCATTTT. Amino acids: CASSSGDRGSNQPQHF. The chain employs TRBV6-5 and TRBJ1-5, with TRBD1 identical over 8 bases. Germline CDR1 reads MNHEY; CDR2 reads SVGAGI. The CDR3 consists of 16 residues. V lost 4 bases to trimming and J lost 0 bases; unmatched junction nucleotides: 5.